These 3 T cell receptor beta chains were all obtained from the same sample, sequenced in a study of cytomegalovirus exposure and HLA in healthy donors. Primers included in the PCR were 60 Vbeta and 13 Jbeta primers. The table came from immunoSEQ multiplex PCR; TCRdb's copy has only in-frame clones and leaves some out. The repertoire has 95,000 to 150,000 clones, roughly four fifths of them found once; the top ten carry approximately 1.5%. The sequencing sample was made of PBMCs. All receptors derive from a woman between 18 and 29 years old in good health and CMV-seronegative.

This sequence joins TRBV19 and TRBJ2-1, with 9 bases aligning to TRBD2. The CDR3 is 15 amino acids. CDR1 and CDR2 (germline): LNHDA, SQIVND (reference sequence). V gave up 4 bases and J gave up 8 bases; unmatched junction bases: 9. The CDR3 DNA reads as TGTGCCAGTAGTACTCCCGGCGGGGGGGCCGATGAGCAGTTCTTC. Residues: CASSTPGGGADEQFF. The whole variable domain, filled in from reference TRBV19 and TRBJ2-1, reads DGGITQSPKYLFRKEGQNVTLSCEQNLNHDAMYWYRQDPGQGLRLIYYSQIVNDFQKGDIAEGYSVSREKKESFPLTVTSAQKNPTAFYLCASSTPGGGADEQFFGPGTRLTVL.

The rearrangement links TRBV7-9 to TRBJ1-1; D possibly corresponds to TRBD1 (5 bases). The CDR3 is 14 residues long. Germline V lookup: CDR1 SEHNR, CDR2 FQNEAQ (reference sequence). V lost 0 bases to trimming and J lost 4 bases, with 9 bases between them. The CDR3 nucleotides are TGTGCCAGCAGCTTAGCGCTGGGGGGCACTGAAGCTTTCTTT. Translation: CASSLALGGTEAFF.

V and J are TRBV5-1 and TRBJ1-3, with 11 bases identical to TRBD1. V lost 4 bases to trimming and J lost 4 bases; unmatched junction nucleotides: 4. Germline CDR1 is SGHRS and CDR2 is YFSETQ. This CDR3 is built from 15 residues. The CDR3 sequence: CASSPGTGGGNTIYF. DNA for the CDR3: TGCGCCAGCAGCCCGGGGACAGGGGGAGGAAACACCATATATTTT.